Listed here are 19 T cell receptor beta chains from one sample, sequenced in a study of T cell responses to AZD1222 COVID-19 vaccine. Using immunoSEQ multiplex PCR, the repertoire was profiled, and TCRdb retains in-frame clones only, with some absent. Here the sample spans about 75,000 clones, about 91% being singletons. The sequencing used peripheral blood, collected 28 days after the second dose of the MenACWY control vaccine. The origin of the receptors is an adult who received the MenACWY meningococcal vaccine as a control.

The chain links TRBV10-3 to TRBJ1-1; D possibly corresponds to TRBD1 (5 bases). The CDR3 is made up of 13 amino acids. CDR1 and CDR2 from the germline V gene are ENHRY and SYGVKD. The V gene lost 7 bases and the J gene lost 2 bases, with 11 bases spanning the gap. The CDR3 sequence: CAINTDRNTEAFF. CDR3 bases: TGTGCCATCAATACTGACAGAAACACTGAAGCTTTCTTT.

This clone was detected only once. This chain's CDR3 is CASSEVLLSGVEKLFF. In DNA, the CDR3 is TGTGCCAGCAGTGAAGTGTTGCTGTCAGGGGTTGAAAAACTGTTTTTT. V is TRBV6-1 and J is TRBJ1-4; TRBD1 might be the D (6 bases). This CDR3 contains 16 residues. CDR1 and CDR2 (germline): MNHNS, SASEGT. Trimming cost V 1 base and J 7 bases, with 16 bases left between them.

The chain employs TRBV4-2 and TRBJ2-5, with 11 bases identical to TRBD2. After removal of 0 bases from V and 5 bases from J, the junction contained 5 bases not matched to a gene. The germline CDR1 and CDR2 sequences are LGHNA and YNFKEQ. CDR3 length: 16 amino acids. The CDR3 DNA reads TGTGCCAGCAGCCAAGATGGTACTAGCGGGGGCGAGACCCAGTACTTC. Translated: CASSQDGTSGGETQYF.

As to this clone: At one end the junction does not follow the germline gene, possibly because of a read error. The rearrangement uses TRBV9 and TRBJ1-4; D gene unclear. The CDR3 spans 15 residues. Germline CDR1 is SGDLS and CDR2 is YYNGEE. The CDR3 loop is CASSVSSATDEKLFF. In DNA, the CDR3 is TGTGCCAGCAGCGTAAGTTCAGCAACTGATGAAAAACTGTTTTTT.

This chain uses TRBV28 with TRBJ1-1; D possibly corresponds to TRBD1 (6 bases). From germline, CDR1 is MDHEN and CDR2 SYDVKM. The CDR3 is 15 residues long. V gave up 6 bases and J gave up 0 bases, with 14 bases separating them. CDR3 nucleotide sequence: TGTGCCAGCAGCCTAGCGGGGGCCTTGAACACTGAAGCTTTCTTT. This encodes CASSLAGALNTEAFF.

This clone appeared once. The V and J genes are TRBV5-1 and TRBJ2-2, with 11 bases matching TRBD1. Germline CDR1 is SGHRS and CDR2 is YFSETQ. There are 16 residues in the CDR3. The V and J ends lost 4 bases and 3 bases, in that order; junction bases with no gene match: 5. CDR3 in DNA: TGCGCCAGCAGCACCGGGACAGGGGGTTACACCGGGGAGCTGTTTTTT. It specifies CASSTGTGGYTGELFF. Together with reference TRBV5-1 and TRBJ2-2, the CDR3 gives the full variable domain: KAGVTQTPRYLIKTRGQQVTLSCSPISGHRSVSWYQQTPGQGLQFLFEYFSETQRNKGNFPGRFSGRQFSNSRSEMNVSTLELGDSALYLCASSTGTGGYTGELFFGEGSRLTVL.

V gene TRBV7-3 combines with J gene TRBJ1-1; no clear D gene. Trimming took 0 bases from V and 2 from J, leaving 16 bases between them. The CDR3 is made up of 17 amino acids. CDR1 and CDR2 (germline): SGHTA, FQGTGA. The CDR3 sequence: CASSLTPGTNLNTEAFF. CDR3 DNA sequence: TGTGCCAGCAGCTTAACCCCGGGAACCAATTTAAACACTGAAGCTTTCTTT.

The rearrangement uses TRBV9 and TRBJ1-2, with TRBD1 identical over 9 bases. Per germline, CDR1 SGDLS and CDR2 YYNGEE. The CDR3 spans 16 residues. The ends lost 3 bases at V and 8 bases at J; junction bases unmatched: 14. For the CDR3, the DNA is TGTGCCAGCAGCGGGGACAGGGTTTTGCTTGGGAGCGGCTACACCTTC. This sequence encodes CASSGDRVLLGSGYTF. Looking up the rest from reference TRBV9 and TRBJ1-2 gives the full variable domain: DSGVTQTPKHLITATGQRVTLRCSPRSGDLSVYWYQQSLDQGLQFLIQYYNGEERAKGNILERFSAQQFPDLHSELNLSSLELGDSALYFCASSGDRVLLGSGYTFGSGTRLTVV.

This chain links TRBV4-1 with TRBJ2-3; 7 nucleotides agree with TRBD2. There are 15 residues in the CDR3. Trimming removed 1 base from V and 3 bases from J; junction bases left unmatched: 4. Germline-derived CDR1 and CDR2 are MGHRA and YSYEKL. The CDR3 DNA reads TGCGCCAGCAGCCAAGCTAGCGGAGTTACAGATACGCAGTATTTT. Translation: CASSQASGVTDTQYF.

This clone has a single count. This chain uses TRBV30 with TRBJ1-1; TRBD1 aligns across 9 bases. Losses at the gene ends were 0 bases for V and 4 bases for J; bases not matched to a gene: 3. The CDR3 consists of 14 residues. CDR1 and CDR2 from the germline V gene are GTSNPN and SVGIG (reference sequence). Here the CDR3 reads CAWSVTGGATEAFF. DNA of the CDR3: TGTGCCTGGAGTGTTACAGGGGGCGCCACTGAAGCTTTCTTT.

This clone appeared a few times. The CDR3 DNA is TGTGCCAGCAGCCAGTACTTACAGCAGAACACTGAAGCTTTCTTT. It yields the protein CASSQYLQQNTEAFF. The chain is built from TRBV3-1 (or the pseudogene TRBV3-2) and TRBJ1-1; D uncertain. CDR3 length equals 15 residues. Germline values: CDR1 LGHDT, CDR2 YNNKEL (reference sequence). The ends were cut back, 3 bases at V and 1 base at J, with 12 bases in the middle.

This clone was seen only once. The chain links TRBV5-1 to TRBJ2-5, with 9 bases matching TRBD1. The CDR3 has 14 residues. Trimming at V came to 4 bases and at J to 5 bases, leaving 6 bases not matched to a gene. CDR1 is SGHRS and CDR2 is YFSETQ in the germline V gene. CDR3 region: CASSAGTGQETQYF. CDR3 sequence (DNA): TGCGCCAGCAGCGCCGGGACAGGGCAGGAGACCCAGTACTTC.

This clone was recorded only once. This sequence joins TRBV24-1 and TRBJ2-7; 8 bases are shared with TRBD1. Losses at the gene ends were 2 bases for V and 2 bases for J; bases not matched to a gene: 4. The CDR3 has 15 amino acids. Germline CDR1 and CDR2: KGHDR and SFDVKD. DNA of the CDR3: TGTGCCACCAGTGATTCAGGACAGGGCCCCTACGAGCAGTACTTC. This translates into CATSDSGQGPYEQYF.

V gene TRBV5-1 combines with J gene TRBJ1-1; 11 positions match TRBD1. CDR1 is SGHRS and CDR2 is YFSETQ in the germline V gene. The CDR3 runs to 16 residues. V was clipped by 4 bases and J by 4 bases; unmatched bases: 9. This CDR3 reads CASSIGQGATGTEAFF. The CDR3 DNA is TGCGCCAGCAGCATTGGACAGGGGGCGACCGGCACTGAAGCTTTCTTT.

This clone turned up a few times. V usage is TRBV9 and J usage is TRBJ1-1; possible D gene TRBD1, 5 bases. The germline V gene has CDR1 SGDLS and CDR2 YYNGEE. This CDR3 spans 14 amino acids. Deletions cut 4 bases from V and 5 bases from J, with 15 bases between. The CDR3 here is CASSPQGQWTEAFF. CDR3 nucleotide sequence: TGTGCCAGCAGCCCCCAAGGACAATGGACTGAAGCTTTCTTT.

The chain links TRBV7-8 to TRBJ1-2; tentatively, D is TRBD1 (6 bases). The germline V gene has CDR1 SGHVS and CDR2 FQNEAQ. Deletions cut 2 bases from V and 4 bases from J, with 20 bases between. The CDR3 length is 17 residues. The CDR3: CASSLSAGTIGGYGYTF. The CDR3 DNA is TGTGCCAGCAGCTTATCGGCAGGGACCATAGGGGGCTATGGCTACACCTTC.

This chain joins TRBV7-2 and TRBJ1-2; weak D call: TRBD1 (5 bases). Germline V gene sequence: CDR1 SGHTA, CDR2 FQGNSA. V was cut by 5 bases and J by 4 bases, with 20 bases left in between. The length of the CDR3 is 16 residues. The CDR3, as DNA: TGTGCCAGCAGCGTAGATTTCAGGGTGGCGTCCTATGGCTACACCTTC. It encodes CASSVDFRVASYGYTF.

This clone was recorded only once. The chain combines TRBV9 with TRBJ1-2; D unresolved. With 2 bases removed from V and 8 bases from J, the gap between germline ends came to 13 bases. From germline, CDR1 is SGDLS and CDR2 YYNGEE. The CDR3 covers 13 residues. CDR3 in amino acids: CASSVAERTGYTF. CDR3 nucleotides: TGTGCCAGCAGCGTTGCAGAGAGGACCGGCTACACCTTC.

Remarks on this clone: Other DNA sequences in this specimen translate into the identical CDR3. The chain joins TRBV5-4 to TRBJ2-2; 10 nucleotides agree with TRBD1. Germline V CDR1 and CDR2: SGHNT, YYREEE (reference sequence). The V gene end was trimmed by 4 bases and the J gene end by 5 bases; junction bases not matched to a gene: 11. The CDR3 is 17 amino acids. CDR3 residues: CASSLGVDRGGTGELFF. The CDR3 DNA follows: TGTGCCAGCAGCCTCGGGGTGGACAGGGGGGGGACCGGGGAGCTGTTTTTT.